This record concerns one T cell receptor (beta chain) sequence. Libraries were prepared by immunoSEQ multiplex PCR; TCRdb keeps only in-frame clonotypes and omits some of them. The table lists some 130,000 clones, over 85% of them singletons. The source of the sample is a study of blood T cell repertoires in COVID-19. This receptor was taken from a man aged 50-59 years with active COVID-19. The specimen sequenced was peripheral blood.

CDR3 coding DNA: TGTGCCAGCAGCCTAAATTTCAGGGTTGTGGAGCATGAGCAGTTCTTC. Residues: CASSLNFRVVEHEQFF. This chain uses TRBV3-1 (or the pseudogene TRBV3-2) with TRBJ2-1; D might be TRBD1 (5 bases). Trimming removed 4 bases at V and 8 bases at J, with 21 bases between. This CDR3 is built from 16 residues. Germline CDR1 reads LGHDT; CDR2 reads YNNKEL (reference sequence).